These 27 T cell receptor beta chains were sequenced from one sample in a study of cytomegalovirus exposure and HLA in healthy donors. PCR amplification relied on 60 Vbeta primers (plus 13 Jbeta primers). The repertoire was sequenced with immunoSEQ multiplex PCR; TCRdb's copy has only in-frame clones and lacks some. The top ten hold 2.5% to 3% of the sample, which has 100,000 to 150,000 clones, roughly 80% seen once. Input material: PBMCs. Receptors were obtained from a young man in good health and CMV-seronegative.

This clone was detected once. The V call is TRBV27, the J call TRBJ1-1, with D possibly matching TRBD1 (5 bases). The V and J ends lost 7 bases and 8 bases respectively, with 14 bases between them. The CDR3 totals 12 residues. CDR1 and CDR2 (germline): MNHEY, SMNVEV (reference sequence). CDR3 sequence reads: CASMGGALEAFF. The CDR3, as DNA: TGTGCCAGCATGGGGGGTGCCCTCGAAGCTTTCTTT.

The CDR3 DNA sequence: TGTGCCAGCAGTAACGGACTAGCGGGCTCCTACGAGCAGTACTTC. Translating gives CASSNGLAGSYEQYF. V gene TRBV11-3 combines with J gene TRBJ2-7; 11 bases match TRBD2. Trimming at V came to 6 bases and at J to 0 bases, leaving 4 bases not matched to a gene. The length of the CDR3 is 15 residues. Germline values: CDR1 SGHNT, CDR2 YENEEA.

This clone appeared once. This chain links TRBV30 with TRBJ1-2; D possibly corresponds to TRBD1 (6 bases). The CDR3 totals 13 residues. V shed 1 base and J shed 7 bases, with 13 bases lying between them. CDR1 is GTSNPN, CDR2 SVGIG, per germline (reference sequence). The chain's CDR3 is CAWSALQGCGYTF. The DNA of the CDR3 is TGTGCCTGGAGTGCGCTACAGGGTTGTGGCTACACCTTC.

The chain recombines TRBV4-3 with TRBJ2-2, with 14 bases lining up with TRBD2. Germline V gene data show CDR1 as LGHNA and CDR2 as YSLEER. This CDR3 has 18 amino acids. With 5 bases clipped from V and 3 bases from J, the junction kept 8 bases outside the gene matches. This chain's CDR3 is CASSNPGTSGRDTGELFF. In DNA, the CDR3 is TGCGCCAGCAGCAATCCAGGGACTAGCGGGAGAGACACCGGGGAGCTGTTTTTT.

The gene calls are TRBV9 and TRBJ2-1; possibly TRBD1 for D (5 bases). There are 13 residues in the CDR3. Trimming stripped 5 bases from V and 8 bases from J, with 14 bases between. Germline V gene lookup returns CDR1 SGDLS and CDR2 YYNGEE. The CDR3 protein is CASSTLGADEQFF. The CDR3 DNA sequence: TGTGCCAGCAGTACCCTAGGGGCTGATGAGCAGTTCTTC. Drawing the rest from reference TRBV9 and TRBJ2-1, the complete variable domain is DSGVTQTPKHLITATGQRVTLRCSPRSGDLSVYWYQQSLDQGLQFLIQYYNGEERAKGNILERFSAQQFPDLHSELNLSSLELGDSALYFCASSTLGADEQFFGPGTRLTVL.

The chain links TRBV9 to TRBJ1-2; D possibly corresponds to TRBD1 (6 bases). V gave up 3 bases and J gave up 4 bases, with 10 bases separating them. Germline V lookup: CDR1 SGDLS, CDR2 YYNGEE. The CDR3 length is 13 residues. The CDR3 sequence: CASSAGALYGYTF. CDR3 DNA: TGTGCCAGCAGCGCAGGGGCTCTCTATGGCTACACCTTC.

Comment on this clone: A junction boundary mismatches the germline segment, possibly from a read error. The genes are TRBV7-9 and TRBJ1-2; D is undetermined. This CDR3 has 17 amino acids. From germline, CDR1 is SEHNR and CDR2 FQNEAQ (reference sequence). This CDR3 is CSSSFFPTSGLNYGYTF. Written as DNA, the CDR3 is TGTTCCAGCAGCTTTTTCCCAACATCTGGACTGAACTATGGCTACACCTTC.

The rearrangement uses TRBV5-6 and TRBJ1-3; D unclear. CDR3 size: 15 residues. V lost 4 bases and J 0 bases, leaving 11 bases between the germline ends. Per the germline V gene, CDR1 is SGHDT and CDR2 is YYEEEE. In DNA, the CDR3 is TGTGCCAGCAGCCTGGACGGTGTCTCTGGAAACACCATATATTTT. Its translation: CASSLDGVSGNTIYF. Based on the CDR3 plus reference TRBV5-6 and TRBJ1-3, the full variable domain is DAGVTQSPTHLIKTRGQQVTLRCSPKSGHDTVSWYQQALGQGPQFIFQYYEEEERQRGNFPDRFSGHQFPNYSSELNVNALLLGDSALYLCASSLDGVSGNTIYFGEGSWLTVV.

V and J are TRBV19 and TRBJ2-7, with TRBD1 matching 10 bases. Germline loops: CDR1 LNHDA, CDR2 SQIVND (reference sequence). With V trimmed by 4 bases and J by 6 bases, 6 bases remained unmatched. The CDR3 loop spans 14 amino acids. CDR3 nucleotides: TGTGCCAGTAGTACCGGGACAGGGGCGTCCGAGCAGTACTTC. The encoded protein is CASSTGTGASEQYF. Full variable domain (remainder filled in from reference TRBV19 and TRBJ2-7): DGGITQSPKYLFRKEGQNVTLSCEQNLNHDAMYWYRQDPGQGLRLIYYSQIVNDFQKGDIAEGYSVSREKKESFPLTVTSAQKNPTAFYLCASSTGTGASEQYFGPGTRLTVT.

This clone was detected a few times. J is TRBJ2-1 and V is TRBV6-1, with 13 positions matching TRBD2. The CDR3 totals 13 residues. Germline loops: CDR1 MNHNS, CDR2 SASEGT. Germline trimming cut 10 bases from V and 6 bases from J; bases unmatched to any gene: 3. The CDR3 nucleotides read TGTGCCACCCGACTAGCGGGAGGCAATGAGCAGTTCTTC. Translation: CATRLAGGNEQFF.

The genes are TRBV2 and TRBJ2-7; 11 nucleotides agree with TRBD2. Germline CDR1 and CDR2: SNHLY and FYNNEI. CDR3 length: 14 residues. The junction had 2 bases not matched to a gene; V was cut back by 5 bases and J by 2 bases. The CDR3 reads CASSTSGRTYEQYF. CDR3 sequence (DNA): TGTGCCAGCAGTACTAGCGGGAGAACCTACGAGCAGTACTTC. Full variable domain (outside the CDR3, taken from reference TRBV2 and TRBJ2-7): EPEVTQTPSHQVTQMGQEVILRCVPISNHLYFYWYRQILGQKVEFLVSFYNNEISEKSEIFDDQFSVERPDGSNFTLKIRSTKLEDSAMYFCASSTSGRTYEQYFGPGTRLTVT.

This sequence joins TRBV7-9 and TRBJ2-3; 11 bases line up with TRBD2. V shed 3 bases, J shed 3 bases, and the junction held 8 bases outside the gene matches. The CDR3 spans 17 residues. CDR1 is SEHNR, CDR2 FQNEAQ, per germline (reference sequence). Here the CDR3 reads CASSLVTSGSGTDTQYF. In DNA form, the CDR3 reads TGTGCCAGCAGCTTGGTTACTAGCGGGAGTGGGACAGATACGCAGTATTTT.

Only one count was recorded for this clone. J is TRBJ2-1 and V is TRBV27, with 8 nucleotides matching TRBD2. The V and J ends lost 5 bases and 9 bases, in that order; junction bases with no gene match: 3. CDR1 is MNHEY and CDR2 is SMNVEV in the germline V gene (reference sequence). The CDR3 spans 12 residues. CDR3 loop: CASSGTSTEQFF. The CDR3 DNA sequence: TGTGCCAGCAGTGGGACTAGTACTGAGCAGTTCTTC.

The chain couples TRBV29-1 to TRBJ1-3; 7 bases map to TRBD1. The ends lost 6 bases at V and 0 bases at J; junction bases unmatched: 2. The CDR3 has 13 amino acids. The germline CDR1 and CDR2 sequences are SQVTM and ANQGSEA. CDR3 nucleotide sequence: TGCAGCGTGGGACAGCGCTCTGGAAACACCATATATTTT. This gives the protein CSVGQRSGNTIYF.

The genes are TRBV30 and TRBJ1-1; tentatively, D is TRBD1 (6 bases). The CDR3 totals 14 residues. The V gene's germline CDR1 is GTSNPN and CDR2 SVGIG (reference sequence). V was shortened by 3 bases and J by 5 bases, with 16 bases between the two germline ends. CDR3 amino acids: CAWSKIQGITEAFF. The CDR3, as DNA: TGTGCCTGGAGCAAAATACAGGGTATTACTGAAGCTTTCTTT.

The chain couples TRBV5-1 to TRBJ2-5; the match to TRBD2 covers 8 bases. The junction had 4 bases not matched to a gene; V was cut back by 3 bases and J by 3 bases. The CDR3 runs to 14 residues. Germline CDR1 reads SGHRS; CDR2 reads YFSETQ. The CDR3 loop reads CASSSTSAKETQYF. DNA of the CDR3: TGCGCCAGCAGCTCGACTAGCGCCAAAGAGACCCAGTACTTC.

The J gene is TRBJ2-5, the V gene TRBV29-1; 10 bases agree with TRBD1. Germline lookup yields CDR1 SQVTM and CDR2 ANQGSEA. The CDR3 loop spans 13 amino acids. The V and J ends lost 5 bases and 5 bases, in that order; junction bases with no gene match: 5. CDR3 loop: CSVRTGGSETQYF. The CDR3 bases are TGCAGCGTTCGGACAGGGGGGTCGGAGACCCAGTACTTC.

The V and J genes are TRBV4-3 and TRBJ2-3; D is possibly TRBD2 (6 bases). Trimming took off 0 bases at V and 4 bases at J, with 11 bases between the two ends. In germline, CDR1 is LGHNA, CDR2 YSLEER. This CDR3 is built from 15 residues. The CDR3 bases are TGCGCCAGCAGCCAAGATGAGGAGGGGCCAGATACGCAGTATTTT. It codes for CASSQDEEGPDTQYF.

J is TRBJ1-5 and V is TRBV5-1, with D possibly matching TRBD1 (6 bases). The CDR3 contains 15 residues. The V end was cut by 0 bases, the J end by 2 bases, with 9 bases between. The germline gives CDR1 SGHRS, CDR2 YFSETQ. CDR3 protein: CASSLGAGGNQPQHF. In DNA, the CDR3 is TGCGCCAGCAGCTTGGGGGCAGGGGGCAATCAGCCCCAGCATTTT. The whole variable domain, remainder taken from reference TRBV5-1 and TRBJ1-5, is KAGVTQTPRYLIKTRGQQVTLSCSPISGHRSVSWYQQTPGQGLQFLFEYFSETQRNKGNFPGRFSGRQFSNSRSEMNVSTLELGDSALYLCASSLGAGGNQPQHFGDGTRLSIL.

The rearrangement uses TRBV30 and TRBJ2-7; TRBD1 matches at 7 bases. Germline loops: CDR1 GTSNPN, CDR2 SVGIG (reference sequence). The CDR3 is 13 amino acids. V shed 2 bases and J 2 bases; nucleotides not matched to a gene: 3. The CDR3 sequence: CAWSWDRAYEQYF. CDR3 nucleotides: TGTGCCTGGAGTTGGGACAGAGCCTACGAGCAGTACTTC.

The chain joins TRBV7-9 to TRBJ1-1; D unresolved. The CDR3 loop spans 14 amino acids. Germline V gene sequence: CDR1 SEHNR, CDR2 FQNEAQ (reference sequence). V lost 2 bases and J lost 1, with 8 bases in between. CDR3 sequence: CASSLSLRNTEAFF. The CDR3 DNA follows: TGTGCCAGCAGCTTATCGCTGAGGAACACTGAAGCTTTCTTT.

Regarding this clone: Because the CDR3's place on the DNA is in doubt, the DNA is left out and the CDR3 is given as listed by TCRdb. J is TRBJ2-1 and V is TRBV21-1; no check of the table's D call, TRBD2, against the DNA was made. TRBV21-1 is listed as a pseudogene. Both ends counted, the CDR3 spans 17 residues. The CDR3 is CASSKAVAGGTYNEQFF.

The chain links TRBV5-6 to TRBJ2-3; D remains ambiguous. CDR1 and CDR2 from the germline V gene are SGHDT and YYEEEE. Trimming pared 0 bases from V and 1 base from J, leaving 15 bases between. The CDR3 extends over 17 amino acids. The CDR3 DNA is TGTGCCAGCAGCTTGGCCGTTATACAGACGGGCACAGATACGCAGTATTTT. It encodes CASSLAVIQTGTDTQYF. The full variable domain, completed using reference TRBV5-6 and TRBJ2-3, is DAGVTQSPTHLIKTRGQQVTLRCSPKSGHDTVSWYQQALGQGPQFIFQYYEEEERQRGNFPDRFSGHQFPNYSSELNVNALLLGDSALYLCASSLAVIQTGTDTQYFGPGTRLTVL.

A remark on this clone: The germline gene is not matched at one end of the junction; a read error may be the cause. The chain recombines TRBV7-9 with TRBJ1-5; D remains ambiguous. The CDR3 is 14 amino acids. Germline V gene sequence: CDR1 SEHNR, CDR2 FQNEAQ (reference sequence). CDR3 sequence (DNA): TGTGCCAGCACCACGGGAGGAGGCAATCAGCCCCAGAATTTT. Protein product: CASTTGGGNQPQNF.

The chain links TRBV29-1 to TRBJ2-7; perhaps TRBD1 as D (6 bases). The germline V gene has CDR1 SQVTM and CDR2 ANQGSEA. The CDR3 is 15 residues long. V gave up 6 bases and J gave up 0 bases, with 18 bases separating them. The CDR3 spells CSVVPGHRSSYEQYF. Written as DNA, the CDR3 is TGCAGCGTCGTACCGGGACACCGGTCCTCCTACGAGCAGTACTTC.

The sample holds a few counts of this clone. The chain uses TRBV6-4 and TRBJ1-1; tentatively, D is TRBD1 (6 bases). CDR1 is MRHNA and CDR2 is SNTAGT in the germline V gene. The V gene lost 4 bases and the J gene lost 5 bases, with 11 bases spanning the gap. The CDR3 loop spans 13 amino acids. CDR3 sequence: CASSVTTGTEAFF. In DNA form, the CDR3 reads TGTGCCAGCAGTGTAACAACAGGGACTGAAGCTTTCTTT.

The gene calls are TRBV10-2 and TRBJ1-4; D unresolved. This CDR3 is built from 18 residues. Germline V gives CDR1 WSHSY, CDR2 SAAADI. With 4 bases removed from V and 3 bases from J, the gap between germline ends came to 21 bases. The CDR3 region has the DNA TGCGCCAGCAGTGCCACCCTAGAAGCGCCGAAACCTAATGAAAAACTGTTTTTT. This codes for CASSATLEAPKPNEKLFF.